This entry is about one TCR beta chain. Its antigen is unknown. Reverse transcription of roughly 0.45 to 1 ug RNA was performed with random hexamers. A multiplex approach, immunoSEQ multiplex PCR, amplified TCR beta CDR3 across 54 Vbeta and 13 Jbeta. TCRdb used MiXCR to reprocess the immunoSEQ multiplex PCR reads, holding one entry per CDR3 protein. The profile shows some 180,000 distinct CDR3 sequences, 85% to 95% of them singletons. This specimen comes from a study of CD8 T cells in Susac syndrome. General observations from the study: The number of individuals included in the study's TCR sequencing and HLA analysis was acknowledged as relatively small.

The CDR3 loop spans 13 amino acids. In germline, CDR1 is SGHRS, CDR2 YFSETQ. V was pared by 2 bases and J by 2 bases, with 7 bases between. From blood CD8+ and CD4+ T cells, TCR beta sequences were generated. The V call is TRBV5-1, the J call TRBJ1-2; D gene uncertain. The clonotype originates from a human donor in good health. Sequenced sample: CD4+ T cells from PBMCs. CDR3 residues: CASSFAGNYGYTF. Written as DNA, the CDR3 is TGCGCCAGCAGCTTTGCGGGGAACTATGGCTACACCTTC.